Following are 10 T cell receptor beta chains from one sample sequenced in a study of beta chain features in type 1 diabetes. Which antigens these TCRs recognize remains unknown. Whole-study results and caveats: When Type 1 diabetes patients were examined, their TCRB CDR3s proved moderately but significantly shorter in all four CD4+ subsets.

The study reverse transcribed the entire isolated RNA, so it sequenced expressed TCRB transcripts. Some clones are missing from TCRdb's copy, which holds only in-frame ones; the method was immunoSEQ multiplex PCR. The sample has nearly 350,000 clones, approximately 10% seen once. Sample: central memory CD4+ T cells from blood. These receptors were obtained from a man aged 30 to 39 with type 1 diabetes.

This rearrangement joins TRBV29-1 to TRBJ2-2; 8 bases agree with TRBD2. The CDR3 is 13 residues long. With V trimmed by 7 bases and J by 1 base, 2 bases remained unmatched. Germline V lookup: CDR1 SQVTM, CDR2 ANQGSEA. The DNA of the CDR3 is TGCAGCGCCCGGGGGGGGAACACCGGGGAGCTGTTTTTT. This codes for CSARGGNTGELFF.

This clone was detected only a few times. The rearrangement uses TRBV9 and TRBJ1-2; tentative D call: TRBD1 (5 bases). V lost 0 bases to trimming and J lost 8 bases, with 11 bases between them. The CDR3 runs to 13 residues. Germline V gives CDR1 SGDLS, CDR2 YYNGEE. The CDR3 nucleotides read TGTGCCAGCAGCGTAGGGCTGGGGCAGGGCTACACCTTC. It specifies CASSVGLGQGYTF.

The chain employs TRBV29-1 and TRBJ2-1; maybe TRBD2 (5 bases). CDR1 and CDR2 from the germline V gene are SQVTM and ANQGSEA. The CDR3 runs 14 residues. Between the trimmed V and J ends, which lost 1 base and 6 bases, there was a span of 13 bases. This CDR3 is CSVEGELVPNEQFF. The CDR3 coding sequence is TGCAGCGTTGAAGGGGAGCTGGTCCCCAATGAGCAGTTCTTC.

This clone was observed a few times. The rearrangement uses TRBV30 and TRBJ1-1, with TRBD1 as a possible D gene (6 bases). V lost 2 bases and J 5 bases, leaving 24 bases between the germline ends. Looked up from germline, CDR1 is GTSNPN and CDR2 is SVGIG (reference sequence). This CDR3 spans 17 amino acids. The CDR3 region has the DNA TGTGCCTGGAGTATTTCGTCCGCTGGGGGGCGCGGGACTGAAGCTTTCTTT. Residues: CAWSISSAGGRGTEAFF.

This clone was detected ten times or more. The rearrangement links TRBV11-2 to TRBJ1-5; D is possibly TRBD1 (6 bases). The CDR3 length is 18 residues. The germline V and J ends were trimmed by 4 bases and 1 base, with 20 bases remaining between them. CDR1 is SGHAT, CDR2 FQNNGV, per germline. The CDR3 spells CASSSDFRGQGSNQPQHF. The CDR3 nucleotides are TGTGCCAGCAGCTCCGATTTTCGGGGGCAGGGGAGCAATCAGCCCCAGCATTTT.

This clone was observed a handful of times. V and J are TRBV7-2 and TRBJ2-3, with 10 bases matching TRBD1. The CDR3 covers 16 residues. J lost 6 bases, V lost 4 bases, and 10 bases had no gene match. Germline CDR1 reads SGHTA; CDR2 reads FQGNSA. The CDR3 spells CASSSQPGQGLDTQYF. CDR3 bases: TGTGCCAGCAGCTCACAGCCGGGACAGGGGTTGGATACGCAGTATTTT.

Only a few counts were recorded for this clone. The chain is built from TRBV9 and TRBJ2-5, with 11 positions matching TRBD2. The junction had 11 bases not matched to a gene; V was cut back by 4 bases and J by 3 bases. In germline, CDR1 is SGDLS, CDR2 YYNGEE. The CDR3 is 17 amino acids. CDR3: CASSLGVTSGDKETQYF. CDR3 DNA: TGTGCCAGCAGCCTAGGGGTGACTAGCGGGGATAAAGAGACCCAGTACTTC.

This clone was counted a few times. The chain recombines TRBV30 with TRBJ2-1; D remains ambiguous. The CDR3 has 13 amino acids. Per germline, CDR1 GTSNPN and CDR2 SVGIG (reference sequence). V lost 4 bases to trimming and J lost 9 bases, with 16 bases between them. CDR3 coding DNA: TGTGCCTGGAACGTCTTAGACTTTGGTGAGCAGTTCTTC. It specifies CAWNVLDFGEQFF.

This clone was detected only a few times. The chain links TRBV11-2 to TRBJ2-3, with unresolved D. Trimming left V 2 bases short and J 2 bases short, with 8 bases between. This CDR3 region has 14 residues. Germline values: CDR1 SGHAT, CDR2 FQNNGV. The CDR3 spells CASSLIMATDTQYF. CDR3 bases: TGTGCCAGCAGCTTAATCATGGCCACAGATACGCAGTATTTT.

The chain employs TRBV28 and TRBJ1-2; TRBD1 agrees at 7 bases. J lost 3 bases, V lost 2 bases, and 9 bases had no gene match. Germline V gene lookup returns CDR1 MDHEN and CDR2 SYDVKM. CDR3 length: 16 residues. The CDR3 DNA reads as TGTGCCAGCAGTTTAGGGACTCAGGGGGTTGACTATGGCTACACCTTC. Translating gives CASSLGTQGVDYGYTF.